The rows below give T cell receptor beta chains drawn from one sample of a study of cytomegalovirus exposure and HLA in healthy donors. Assay used: immunoSEQ multiplex PCR; TCRdb lists only in-frame clones, some missing. This table holds about 110,000 clones, roughly 70% found once. Material for sequencing was PBMCs. The receptors derive from a middle-aged woman in good health and CMV-seronegative. Both conserved end residues are part of each CDR3. D genes are given only for firm matches. Not all rows give a size; the values are once, few, many and, for expanded clones, a class.

d_gene,abundance,len,j_gene,v_gene,CDR3nt,CDR3aa
TRBD2,NA,15,TRBJ2-7,TRBV9,TGTGCCAGCAGCCCCGGTAGCGGGGCGACCTACGAGCAGTACTTC,CASSPGSGATYEQYF
NA,NA,13,TRBJ2-1,TRBV18,TGTGCCAGCTCACCACCCGGCCGGGAGTGGCAGTTCTTC,CASSPPGREWQFF
NA,NA,17,TRBJ1-5,TRBV5-6,TGTGCCAGCAGCTTGCGGGCAGGGAGGTTTAGCAATCAGCCCCAGCATTTT,CASSLRAGRFSNQPQHF
TRBD1,once,13,TRBJ1-5,TRBV6-5,TGTGCCAGCAGTTACTTACAGGGGGAGCCCCAGCATTTT,CASSYLQGEPQHF
NA,once,15,TRBJ2-3,TRBV7-9,TGTGCCAGCAGCTTAGTTGGGGGCAACACAGATACGCAGTATTTT,CASSLVGGNTDTQYF
NA,NA,15,TRBJ1-5,TRBV5-1,TGCGCCAGCACTAGGCAGAACGATAGCAATCAGCCCCAGCATTTT,CASTRQNDSNQPQHF
NA,NA,16,TRBJ2-3,TRBV5-4,TGTGCCAGCAGCTTGGGGCGGGACTGGGGCACAGATACGCAGTATTTT,CASSLGRDWGTDTQYF
NA,once,14,TRBJ1-2,TRBV10-3,TGTGCCATCAGTGAGTCCGGGGTAAACTATGGCTACACCTTC,CAISESGVNYGYTF
NA,NA,15,TRBJ1-4,TRBV19,TGTGCCAGTAGTCCCCGGGGTGAGACTAATGAAAAACTGTTTTTT,CASSPRGETNEKLFF
NA,NA,15,TRBJ1-2,TRBV7-2,TGTGCCAGCAGCTTACAGGGGACCCCCGTTGGTGGCTACACCTTC,CASSLQGTPVGGYTF
NA,NA,15,TRBJ1-2,TRBV4-1,TGCGCCAGCAGCCAAGATCTACGGCAGGTGGCCGGCTACACCTTC,CASSQDLRQVAGYTF
TRBD2,few,16,TRBJ2-3,TRBV7-7,TGTGCTAGCAGCCTAGGGACTAGCGGGAGCACAGATACGCAGTATTTT,CASSLGTSGSTDTQYF
NA,NA,19,TRBJ1-4,TRBV5-6,TGTGCCAGCAGCTTGTTAGGCGGAGAATACACTGCAACTAATGAAAAACTGTTTTTT,CASSLLGGEYTATNEKLFF
TRBD1,NA,22,TRBJ2-6,TRBV4-3,TGCGCCAGCAGCCCAGGGAAAAGGAAGGACAGGGGGATAAACTCTGGGGCCAACGTCCTGACTTTC,CASSPGKRKDRGINSGANVLTF
TRBD1,NA,16,TRBJ1-1,TRBV4-3,TGCGCCAGCAGCCCGGGACAGGGCGGGGGGAACACTGAAGCTTTCTTT,CASSPGQGGGNTEAFF
TRBD1,once,15,TRBJ2-1,TRBV7-7,TGTGCCAGCAGCTTAGGGCAGGGGGCTTACAATGAGCAGTTCTTC,CASSLGQGAYNEQFF
NA,NA,14,TRBJ2-5,TRBV19,TGTGCCAGTAGTCAACAGGGAGGGGGTGAGACCCAGTACTTC,CASSQQGGGETQYF
NA,NA,12,TRBJ2-1,TRBV11-2,TGTGCCAGCAGCTTAGTTCGAGATGAGCAGTTCTTC,CASSLVRDEQFF
NA,few,12,TRBJ2-1,TRBV11-2,TGTGCCAGCAGCTTAGAAACGGGGGAGCAGTTCTTC,CASSLETGEQFF
NA,few,13,TRBJ1-1,TRBV10-3,TGTGCCACCCTCGACAGCCCGGACACTGAAGCTTTCTTT,CATLDSPDTEAFF
NA,NA,14,TRBJ1-2,TRBV5-6,TGTGCCAGCAGCTTGAGACCAGGGAACTATGGCTACACCTTC,CASSLRPGNYGYTF
TRBD2,NA,15,TRBJ2-3,TRBV11-1,TGTGCCAGCAGCGGGACTAGCGGGGGCCCAGATACGCAGTATTTT,CASSGTSGGPDTQYF
TRBD2,NA,17,TRBJ2-5,TRBV25-1,TGTGCCAGCGGACCCGTGGCGGGGGGGCGATTTTCAGAGACCCAGTACTTC,CASGPVAGGRFSETQYF
NA,once,15,TRBJ2-3,TRBV11-3,TGTGCCAGCAGCTCCGGTACTAGCAGGACAGATACGCAGTATTTT,CASSSGTSRTDTQYF
TRBD1,NA,15,TRBJ1-6,TRBV2,TGTGCCAGCAGCTCAGGGGGCTTTCATAATTCACCCCTCCACTTT,CASSSGGFHNSPLHF
TRBD1,NA,16,TRBJ2-7,TRBV7-2,TGTGCCAGCAGCTTAGAAGTTGGGACAGGCTCCTACGAGCAGTACTTC,CASSLEVGTGSYEQYF
TRBD1,NA,15,TRBJ2-7,TRBV28,TGTGCCAGCAGTCCAAACAGGGGGCGTTCCTACGAGCAGTACTTC,CASSPNRGRSYEQYF
NA,NA,13,TRBJ1-1,TRBV27,TGTGCCAGCAGTTTGCTAGGGAACACTGAAGCTTTCTTT,CASSLLGNTEAFF
NA,NA,16,TRBJ2-7,TRBV7-2,TGTGCCAGCAGCTTAGCGGGAGATCTCAGAAGCTACGAGCAGTACTTC,CASSLAGDLRSYEQYF
NA,NA,13,TRBJ1-1,TRBV28,TGTGCCAGCAGCTCAGGACACGGGAGAGTGACTTTCTTT,CASSSGHGRVTFF
NA,NA,14,TRBJ1-3,TRBV4-3,TGCGCCAGCAGCCAAGACAGGTCAGGAAACACCATATATTTT,CASSQDRSGNTIYF
TRBD1,few,15,TRBJ1-5,TRBV7-2,TGTGCCAGCAGCTTAGGACAGGGGACCCGAGCGGCCCAGCATTTT,CASSLGQGTRAAQHF
NA,NA,17,TRBJ2-5,TRBV30,TGTGCCTGGAGTGTGATCCCAATATCGAGGGAGGAGGAGACCCAGTACTTC,CAWSVIPISREEETQYF
NA,NA,16,TRBJ1-3,TRBV6-1,TGTGCCAGCAGTGAAGCAGGGCCAGGGAATGTAGACACCATATATTTT,CASSEAGPGNVDTIYF
NA,few,13,TRBJ1-2,TRBV16,TGTGCCAGCAGCCAATTCCCAGGGGATGGCTACACCTTC,CASSQFPGDGYTF
NA,NA,15,TRBJ1-5,TRBV5-4,TGTGCCAGCAGCTTACAAGGGGCGAGCAATCAGCCCCAGCATTTT,CASSLQGASNQPQHF
TRBD2,NA,16,TRBJ2-5,TRBV30,TGTGCCTGGAGTGTACACCGGACTAGATTCGGCGAGACCCAGTACTTC,CAWSVHRTRFGETQYF
NA,once,13,TRBJ2-5,TRBV19,TGTGCCAGTAGTTCGGCTAGATCGGAGACCCAGTACTTC,CASSSARSETQYF
NA,NA,14,TRBJ1-5,TRBV25-1,TGTGCCAGCAGTGAATGTTCAGTGTATCAGCCCCAGCATTTT,CASSECSVYQPQHF
NA,once,16,TRBJ2-3,TRBV11-2,TGTGCCAGCAGCCAAAGCCGGGACTTCTACACAGATACGCAGTATTTT,CASSQSRDFYTDTQYF
NA,once,13,TRBJ2-7,TRBV5-6,TGTGCCAGCAGCGGAACTAACAGGGACGAGCAGTACTTC,CASSGTNRDEQYF
TRBD1,NA,14,TRBJ2-7,TRBV18,TGTGCCAGCTCGCCCGGGACAGGGGTACCCGAGCAGTACTTC,CASSPGTGVPEQYF
TRBD2,NA,15,TRBJ2-7,TRBV5-1,TGCGCCAGCAGCTTGGAAGGACTAGCGGAGTACGAGCAGTACTTC,CASSLEGLAEYEQYF
NA,NA,17,TRBJ1-4,TRBV4-1,TGCGCCAGCAGCCAACCGTTCGGCCGGGCAACTAATGAAAAACTGTTTTTT,CASSQPFGRATNEKLFF
NA,NA,16,TRBJ2-7,TRBV19,TGTGCCAGTAGTATACAAGCTTGGGCTTACTCCTACGAGCAGTACTTC,CASSIQAWAYSYEQYF
TRBD2,NA,15,TRBJ2-7,TRBV19,TGTGCCAGTAGAAAGGGGACTAGCGGGTACCACGAGCAGTACTTC,CASRKGTSGYHEQYF
NA,NA,14,TRBJ2-7,TRBV18,TGTGCCAGCTCACCCATCCGGGGTTCCTACGAGCAGTACTTC,CASSPIRGSYEQYF
TRBD1,NA,15,TRBJ2-7,TRBV28,TGTGCCAGCACCCAACCCAGACAGGGGGGGGTGGAGCAGTACTTC,CASTQPRQGGVEQYF
TRBD2,NA,16,TRBJ2-5,TRBV9,TGTGCCAGCAGCGTCGGCGGGAGAGGAGTAGTAGAGACCCAGTACTTC,CASSVGGRGVVETQYF
NA,NA,17,TRBJ1-4,TRBV11-3,TGTGCCAGCAGCTTAGGGGAGGACGGAGGGTTTAATGAAAAACTGTTTTTT,CASSLGEDGGFNEKLFF
TRBD1,once,15,TRBJ1-2,TRBV5-1,TGCGCCAGCAGCTTGCACACCGAGGGGGCTGAAGGCTACACCTTC,CASSLHTEGAEGYTF
TRBD2,NA,13,TRBJ2-5,TRBV6-5,TGTGCCACGCGGACTAGCGGGGAAGAGACCCAGTACTTC,CATRTSGEETQYF